Below, 9 T cell receptor beta chains from the same sample are listed, as sequenced in a study of cytomegalovirus exposure and HLA in healthy donors (dated by TCRdb to 2016 to 2017). Libraries were made using the immunoSEQ multiplex PCR assay. A mixture of 60 forward primers for TCR Vbeta segments and 13 reverse primers for TCR Jbeta segments was used in the multiplex PCR. Here the immuneACCESS table is served through TCRdb, limited to in-frame sequences with V and J called. Missing clones are a known gap in these copies; in checked studies unresolved V genes cover under half, and the rest lacks a known reason. The sample table contains some 150,000 clones; only one count was recorded for around 87% of them. Clones ranked in the top ten supply about 5% of the sample. What was sequenced was PBMCs. The receptors shown here come from a woman younger than 45 in good health and CMV-seronegative.

The V call is TRBV11-3, the J call TRBJ2-1; D is perhaps TRBD1 (6 bases). Germline CDR1 reads SGHNT; CDR2 reads YENEEA. The CDR3 runs 16 residues. Between the trimmed V and J ends, which lost 5 bases and 8 bases, there was a span of 22 bases. The CDR3 loop is CASSPAPTGGTHEQFF. The DNA of the CDR3 is TGTGCCAGCAGCCCAGCCCCGACAGGTGGAACCCATGAGCAGTTCTTC.

V usage is TRBV27 and J usage is TRBJ1-1; weak D call: TRBD1 (5 bases). Trimming shortened V by 3 bases and J by 0 bases, and 8 bases separated the two germline ends. The length of the CDR3 is 14 residues. Germline-derived CDR1 and CDR2 are MNHEY and SMNVEV (reference sequence). CDR3 coding DNA: TGTGCCAGCAGTTTGACGGGGGTGAACACTGAAGCTTTCTTT. Amino acids: CASSLTGVNTEAFF.

V usage is TRBV6-5 and J usage is TRBJ2-5, with a weak D call TRBD1 (6 bases). The DNA end is a closer match to TRBJ2-7, so the J assignment may be wrong. Looked up from germline, CDR1 is MNHEY and CDR2 is SVGAGI. CDR3 size: 13 residues. The CDR3 is CASSYRGQYEQYF. The CDR3 bases are TGTGCCAGCAGTTACAGGGGACAATACGAGCAGTACTTC.

The gene calls are TRBV28 and TRBJ1-4, with D possibly matching TRBD1 (5 bases). Germline V gene lookup returns CDR1 MDHEN and CDR2 SYDVKM. The ends were cut back, 3 bases at V and 5 bases at J, with 16 bases in the middle. CDR3 length: 16 amino acids. CDR3 DNA sequence: TGTGCCAGCAGTTTGGGTTGGGCGGCAGGGAATGAAAAACTGTTTTTT. Translating it yields CASSLGWAAGNEKLFF.

The chain combines TRBV7-9 with TRBJ2-6; 12 nucleotides align to TRBD1. The CDR3 runs to 19 residues. Looked up from germline, CDR1 is SEHNR and CDR2 is FQNEAQ (reference sequence). V shed 5 bases, J shed 4 bases, and the junction held 12 bases outside the gene matches. The CDR3: CASSPVGQGALRGANVLTF. In DNA, the CDR3 is TGTGCCAGCAGCCCCGTGGGACAGGGGGCTCTGAGAGGGGCCAACGTCCTGACTTTC.

This sequence joins TRBV5-1 and TRBJ2-1, with a possible D match to TRBD1 (6 bases). The CDR3 loop spans 13 amino acids. Trimming left V 5 bases short and J 6 bases short, with 12 bases between. Germline assignment: CDR1 SGHRS and CDR2 YFSETQ. This chain's CDR3 is CASRLGGFNEQFF. CDR3 sequence (DNA): TGCGCCAGCAGACTAGGGGGATTCAATGAGCAGTTCTTC.

This clone was picked up a small number of times. V usage is TRBV19 and J usage is TRBJ1-5; 10 positions match TRBD1. The CDR3 spans 16 residues. CDR1 and CDR2 (germline): LNHDA, SQIVND (reference sequence). V was clipped by 5 bases and J by 0 bases; unmatched bases: 4. CDR3 bases: TGTGCCAGTAGTGACAGGGGGCTACTTAGCAATCAGCCCCAGCATTTT. Its translation is CASSDRGLLSNQPQHF.

The chain joins TRBV6-1 to TRBJ2-2, with a weak D call TRBD1 (6 bases). CDR1 is MNHNS and CDR2 is SASEGT in the germline V gene. V dropped 8 bases and J dropped 3 bases, with 13 bases sitting between them. This CDR3 spans 14 amino acids. The CDR3 region is CASVEDSHTGELFF. CDR3 sequence (DNA): TGTGCCAGCGTCGAGGACAGCCACACCGGGGAGCTGTTTTTT.

The chain is built from TRBV4-1 and TRBJ1-5, with D maybe TRBD1 (5 bases). V lost 0 bases, J lost 7 bases, and 10 bases lay in between. The CDR3 is 14 amino acids. Germline-derived CDR1 and CDR2 are MGHRA and YSYEKL. As DNA, the CDR3 is TGCGCCAGCAGCCAAGATCGCGGGGACCAGCCCCAGCATTTT. Its protein is CASSQDRGDQPQHF.